A single sample is the source of the 19 T cell receptor beta chains below, sequenced in a study of blood T cell repertoires in COVID-19 (TCRdb year 2020). Library generation was performed with the immunoSEQ multiplex PCR assay. What TCRdb holds here is the immuneACCESS table cut down to in-frame rearrangements. Part of the clones is not present; checked against another copy, under half of the missing clones reflect an unresolved V gene, and the others are unexplained. Recorded for this sample are about 150,000 clones; 75% to 90% of them occurred a single time. Around 16% of the sample comes from the top ten. The sample taken for sequencing was peripheral blood. The source of these receptors is a woman in her thirties or forties with acute or convalescent COVID-19.

The J gene is TRBJ2-2, the V gene TRBV11-3, with 9 bases matching TRBD1. Germline trimming cut 3 bases from V and 6 bases from J; bases unmatched to any gene: 14. Per the germline V gene, CDR1 is SGHNT and CDR2 is YENEEA. CDR3 size: 18 residues. CDR3: CASSLWDPGTGLSGELFF. In DNA, the CDR3 is TGTGCCAGCAGCTTGTGGGATCCTGGGACAGGGCTCTCCGGGGAGCTGTTTTTT.

This clone was recorded a few times. The chain carries TRBV5-4 and TRBJ2-5; D gene uncertain. V lost 2 bases to trimming and J lost 1 base, with 9 bases between them. The CDR3 totals 14 residues. Per the germline V gene, CDR1 is SGHNT and CDR2 is YYREEE (reference sequence). CDR3 residues: CASSFSAFQETQYF. As DNA, the CDR3 is TGTGCCAGCAGCTTTTCTGCGTTCCAAGAGACCCAGTACTTC.

The chain joins TRBV6-5 to TRBJ1-1; no clear D gene. The CDR3 covers 12 residues. Trimming took 6 bases from V and 11 from J, leaving 16 bases between them. Germline CDR1 and CDR2: MNHEY and SVGAGI. The CDR3 region is CASSTTTGYAFF. CDR3 nucleotide sequence: TGTGCCAGCAGCACCACAACGGGGTATGCTTTCTTT.

This clone was counted a single time. This specimen includes other DNA sequences encoding the same CDR3. This sequence joins TRBV18 and TRBJ2-3; 13 nucleotides agree with TRBD2. The CDR3 sequence is 16 residues long. CDR1 KGHSH and CDR2 LQKENI come from the germline V gene. Trimming took 2 bases from V and 1 from J; bases not matched to a gene: 0. The CDR3 bases are TGTGCCAGCTCACCAGGACTAGCGGGGGGCACAGATACGCAGTATTTT. The encoded protein is CASSPGLAGGTDTQYF.

CDR3: CASSSYGTGDSSGNTIYF. The CDR3 nucleotides read TGTGCCAGCAGCTCGTACGGGACAGGGGATTCCTCTGGAAACACCATATATTTT. The chain employs TRBV5-6 and TRBJ1-3, with 10 bases matching TRBD1. With 3 bases clipped from V and 0 bases from J, the junction kept 9 bases outside the gene matches. Germline CDR1 SGHDT, CDR2 YYEEEE. This CDR3 has 18 amino acids. The complete variable domain, with remaining parts taken from reference TRBV5-6 and TRBJ1-3, reads DAGVTQSPTHLIKTRGQQVTLRCSPKSGHDTVSWYQQALGQGPQFIFQYYEEEERQRGNFPDRFSGHQFPNYSSELNVNALLLGDSALYLCASSSYGTGDSSGNTIYFGEGSWLTVV.

This rearrangement joins TRBV3-1 (or the pseudogene TRBV3-2) to TRBJ2-5, with D perhaps matching TRBD2 (6 bases). The CDR3 runs to 16 residues. Looked up from germline, CDR1 is LGHDT and CDR2 is YNNKEL (reference sequence). The V and J ends lost 6 bases and 2 bases respectively, with 19 bases between them. CDR3 in amino acids: CASSRDGGRSQETQYF. The CDR3, as DNA: TGTGCCAGCAGTCGGGACGGGGGAAGGTCACAAGAGACCCAGTACTTC.

This rearrangement joins TRBV7-2 to TRBJ2-2; no clear D. The CDR3 is 17 amino acids. V shed 1 base and J shed 3 bases, with 15 bases lying between them. Germline V gene lookup returns CDR1 SGHTA and CDR2 FQGNSA. The CDR3 protein is CASSLGRQPAYTGELFF. The CDR3 nucleotides are TGTGCCAGCAGCTTAGGGCGGCAGCCGGCTTACACCGGGGAGCTGTTTTTT.

The V gene is TRBV24-1, the J gene TRBJ1-5, with no clear D. V lost 1 base and J lost 1, with 4 bases in between. Germline lookup yields CDR1 KGHDR and CDR2 SFDVKD. This CDR3 has 14 amino acids. The CDR3 DNA reads TGTGCCACCAGTGATTTTTTAAGCAATCAGCCCCAGCATTTT. Translation gives CATSDFLSNQPQHF.

To note about this clone: The junction departs from germline at one end; a sequencing error may be responsible. This rearrangement joins TRBV7-7 to TRBJ2-7; D not resolved. The CDR3 totals 15 residues. Germline lookup yields CDR1 SSHAT and CDR2 FNYEAQ (reference sequence). The CDR3 bases are TGTGCTAGCAGCTTAGTGGAGCCTAGGTTCCACGAGCAGTACTTC. It yields the protein CASSLVEPRFHEQYF.

The rearrangement links TRBV7-2 to TRBJ2-7, with 9 bases fitting TRBD2. The CDR3 has 15 residues. Germline CDR1 SGHTA, CDR2 FQGNSA. J was trimmed by 0 bases and V by 6 bases; bases with no gene match: 6. The CDR3 region is CASSYRTSVSYEQYF. Written as DNA, the CDR3 is TGTGCCAGCAGTTACCGGACTAGCGTCTCCTACGAGCAGTACTTC.

This clone was recorded only once. The rearrangement uses TRBV7-2 and TRBJ1-3, with D perhaps matching TRBD1 (6 bases). Germline V gene data show CDR1 as SGHTA and CDR2 as FQGNSA. V lost 6 bases to trimming and J lost 0 bases, with 18 bases between them. This CDR3 is built from 17 residues. The CDR3 here is CASRQFPGGASGNTIYF. In nucleotides, the CDR3 is TGTGCCAGCAGACAATTCCCTGGGGGGGCCTCTGGAAACACCATATATTTT.

CDR3 nucleotides: TGTGCCACCAGTGGCCCAATACTGAACACCGGGGAGCTGTTTTTT. This translates into CATSGPILNTGELFF. J is TRBJ2-2 and V is TRBV24-1; D gene uncertain. The ends were cut back, 5 bases at V and 1 base at J, with 10 bases in the middle. The CDR3 extends over 15 amino acids. Germline lookup yields CDR1 KGHDR and CDR2 SFDVKD.

The chain couples TRBV6-1 to TRBJ2-3, with D possibly matching TRBD1 (5 bases). This CDR3 is built from 14 residues. Germline V lookup: CDR1 MNHNS, CDR2 SASEGT. Between the trimmed V and J ends, which lost 3 bases and 1 base, there was a span of 8 bases. CDR3 coding DNA: TGTGCCAGCAGTGAGGGCAGGGGCACAGATACGCAGTATTTT. Translated, it gives CASSEGRGTDTQYF.

The CDR3 bases are TGCGCCAGCACCGATAGCGGGAGGACAGATACGCAGTATTTT. Translation: CASTDSGRTDTQYF. The chain is built from TRBV5-1 and TRBJ2-3, with 10 bases fitting TRBD2. This CDR3 is built from 14 residues. The V and J ends lost 6 bases and 3 bases, in that order; junction bases with no gene match: 4. Looked up from germline, CDR1 is SGHRS and CDR2 is YFSETQ. The full variable domain, in which reference TRBV5-1 and TRBJ2-3 provide the parts outside the CDR3, is KAGVTQTPRYLIKTRGQQVTLSCSPISGHRSVSWYQQTPGQGLQFLFEYFSETQRNKGNFPGRFSGRQFSNSRSEMNVSTLELGDSALYLCASTDSGRTDTQYFGPGTRLTVL.

V usage is TRBV6-5 and J usage is TRBJ2-7; D is possibly TRBD2 (5 bases). Trimming removed 0 bases from V and 1 base from J, with 7 bases in between. CDR1 and CDR2 (germline): MNHEY, SVGAGI. There are 14 residues in the CDR3. CDR3 in amino acids: CASSYSGESYEQYF. CDR3 in DNA: TGTGCCAGCAGTTACTCCGGGGAATCCTACGAGCAGTACTTC.

This chain uses TRBV7-6 with TRBJ2-2; 8 nucleotides match TRBD2. Trimming took 5 bases from V and 1 from J; bases not matched to a gene: 6. This CDR3 contains 16 residues. CDR1 is SGHVS and CDR2 is FNYEAQ in the germline V gene. The CDR3 region is CASSQVAGKNTGELFF. The CDR3 nucleotides are TGTGCCAGCAGCCAAGTAGCGGGAAAGAACACCGGGGAGCTGTTTTTT. The full variable domain, in which reference TRBV7-6 and TRBJ2-2 provide the parts outside the CDR3, is GAGVSQSPRYKVTKRGQDVALRCDPISGHVSLYWYRQALGQGPEFLTYFNYEAQQDKSGLPNDRFSAERPEGSISTLTIQRTEQRDSAMYRCASSQVAGKNTGELFFGEGSRLTVL.

The chain couples TRBV30 to TRBJ1-2; 12 bases map to TRBD1. This CDR3 spans 13 amino acids. Germline loops: CDR1 GTSNPN, CDR2 SVGIG (reference sequence). J was trimmed by 3 bases and V by 5 bases; bases with no gene match: 1. The CDR3 DNA reads as TGTGCCTGGGGGACAGGGGGCTACTATGGCTACACCTTC. This sequence encodes CAWGTGGYYGYTF.

V gene TRBV3-1 (or the pseudogene TRBV3-2) combines with J gene TRBJ2-3, with D unclear. CDR1 is LGHDT and CDR2 is YNNKEL in the germline V gene (reference sequence). Deletions cut 0 bases from V and 4 bases from J, with 8 bases between. The CDR3 covers 14 residues. Here the CDR3 reads CASSQDLVADTQYF. The CDR3, as DNA: TGTGCCAGCAGCCAAGATTTAGTCGCAGATACGCAGTATTTT.

The CDR3 spells CASSDPPLENTDTQYF. CDR3 coding DNA: TGTGCCAGCAGTGACCCCCCACTAGAAAACACAGATACGCAGTATTTT. V usage is TRBV6-1 and J usage is TRBJ2-3, with TRBD2 as a possible D gene (5 bases). This CDR3 has 16 residues. Germline V gene lookup returns CDR1 MNHNS and CDR2 SASEGT. Trimming removed 3 bases at V and 2 bases at J, with 15 bases between.